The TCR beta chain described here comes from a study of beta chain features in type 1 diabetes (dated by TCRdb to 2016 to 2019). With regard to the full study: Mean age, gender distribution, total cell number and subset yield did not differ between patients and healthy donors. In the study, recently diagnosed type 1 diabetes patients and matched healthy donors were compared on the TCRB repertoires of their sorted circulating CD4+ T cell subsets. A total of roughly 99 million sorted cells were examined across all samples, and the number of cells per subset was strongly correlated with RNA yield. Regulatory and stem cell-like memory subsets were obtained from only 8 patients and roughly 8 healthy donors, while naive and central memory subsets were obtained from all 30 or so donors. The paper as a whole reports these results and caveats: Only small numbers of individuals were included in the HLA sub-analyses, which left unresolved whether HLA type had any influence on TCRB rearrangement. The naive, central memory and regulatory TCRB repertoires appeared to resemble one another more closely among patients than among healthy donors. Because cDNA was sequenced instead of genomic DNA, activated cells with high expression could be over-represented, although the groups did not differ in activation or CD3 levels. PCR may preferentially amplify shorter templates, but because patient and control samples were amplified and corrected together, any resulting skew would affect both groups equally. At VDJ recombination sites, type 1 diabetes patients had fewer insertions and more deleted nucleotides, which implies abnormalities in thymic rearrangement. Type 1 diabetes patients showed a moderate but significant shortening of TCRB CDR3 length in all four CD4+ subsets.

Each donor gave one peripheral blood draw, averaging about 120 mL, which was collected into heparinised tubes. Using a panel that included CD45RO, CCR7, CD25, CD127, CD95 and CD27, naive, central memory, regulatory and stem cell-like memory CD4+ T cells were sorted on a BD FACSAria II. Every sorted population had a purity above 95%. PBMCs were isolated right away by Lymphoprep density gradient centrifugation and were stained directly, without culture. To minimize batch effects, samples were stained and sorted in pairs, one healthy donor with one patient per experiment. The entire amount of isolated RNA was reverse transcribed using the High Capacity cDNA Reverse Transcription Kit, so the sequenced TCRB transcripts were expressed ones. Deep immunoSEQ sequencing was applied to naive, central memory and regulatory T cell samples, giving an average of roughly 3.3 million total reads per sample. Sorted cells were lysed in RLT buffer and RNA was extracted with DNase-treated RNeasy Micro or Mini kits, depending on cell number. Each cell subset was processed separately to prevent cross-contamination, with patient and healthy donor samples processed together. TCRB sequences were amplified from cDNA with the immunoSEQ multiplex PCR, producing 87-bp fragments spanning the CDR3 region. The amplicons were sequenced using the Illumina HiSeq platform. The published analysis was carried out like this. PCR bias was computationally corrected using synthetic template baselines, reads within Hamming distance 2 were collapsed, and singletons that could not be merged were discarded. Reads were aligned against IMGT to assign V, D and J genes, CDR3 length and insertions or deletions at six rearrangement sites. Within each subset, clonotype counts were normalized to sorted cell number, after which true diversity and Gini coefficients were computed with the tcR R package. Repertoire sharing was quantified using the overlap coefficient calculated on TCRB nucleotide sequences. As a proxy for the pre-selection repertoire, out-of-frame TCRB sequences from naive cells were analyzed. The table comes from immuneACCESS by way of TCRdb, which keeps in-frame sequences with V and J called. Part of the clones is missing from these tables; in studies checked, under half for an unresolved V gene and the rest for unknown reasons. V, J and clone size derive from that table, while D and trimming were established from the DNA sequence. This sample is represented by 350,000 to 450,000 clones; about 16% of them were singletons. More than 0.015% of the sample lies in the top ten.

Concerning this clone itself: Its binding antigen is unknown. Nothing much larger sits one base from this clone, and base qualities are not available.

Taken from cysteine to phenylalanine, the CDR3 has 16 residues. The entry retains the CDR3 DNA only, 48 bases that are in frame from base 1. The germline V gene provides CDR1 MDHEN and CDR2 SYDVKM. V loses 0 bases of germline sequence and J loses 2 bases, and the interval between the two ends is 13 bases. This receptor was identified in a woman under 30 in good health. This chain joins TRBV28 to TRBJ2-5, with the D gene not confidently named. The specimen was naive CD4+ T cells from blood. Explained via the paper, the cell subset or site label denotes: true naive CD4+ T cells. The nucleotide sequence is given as TGTGCCAGCAGTTTATGGGGCCTGGATAAACAAGAGACCCAGTACTTC. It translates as CASSLWGLDKQETQYF.